The clone carrying this T cell receptor (beta chain) was seen a single time. Its antigen is undetermined. These data originate in a study of response to subunit inactivated influenza vaccine. Regarding the study as a whole: Authors proposed each seasonal influenza vaccination draws in few new T cells.

TCRdb re-derived calls from the RT-PCR reads in MiXCR, one entry per CDR3 protein. The top ten hold 7.8% of the sample, which has hundreds of thousands of distinct CDR3 sequences, roughly an eighth seen once. Germline trimming cut 6 bases from V and 4 bases from J; bases unmatched to any gene: 15. The CDR3 extends over 17 amino acids. The sequencing here drew on non-naive T cells sorted from PBMCs, taken approximately 15 days before vaccination. This chain connects TRBV23-1 to TRBJ2-3, with TRBD1 matching 8 bases. TRBV23-1 is known as an ORF, though its function is uncertain. The source of this sequence is a man over 45 who received an inactivated influenza vaccine. This chain's CDR3 is CASRSTWDRQFADTQYF. The CDR3, as DNA: TGCGCCAGCAGGTCTACCTGGGACAGGCAATTCGCAGATACGCAGTATTTT.